The 3 T cell receptor beta chains presented below share a single source sample, sequenced in a study of molecular identifiers for immune sequencing clone quantification. TCRdb reprocessed the PCR reads with MiXCR, giving one entry per CDR3 protein. Of about 36,000 distinct CDR3 sequences listed, around 20% are singletons. Sequenced input: naive CD8+ T cells from blood, with Jurkat cell RNA spiked in. As to subset: FACS-sorted CD8+CD4-CCR7+CD45RA+ naive T cells. These receptors all stem from a human donor in good health. Some libraries in this study had Jurkat cell RNA spiked in.

This clonotype occurred many times. The V and J genes are TRBV27 and TRBJ2-1; 9 positions agree with TRBD2. In germline, CDR1 is MNHEY, CDR2 SMNVEV (reference sequence). This CDR3 is 14 amino acids long. Losses at the gene ends were 8 bases for V and 2 bases for J; bases not matched to a gene: 4. CDR3 region: CASGRLAAYNEQFF. CDR3 in DNA: TGTGCCAGCGGGCGACTAGCGGCCTACAATGAGCAGTTCTTC.

This clonotype was counted many times. The chain recombines TRBV20-1 with TRBJ2-1; the D gene is possibly TRBD2 (6 bases). Trimming took off 8 bases at V and 5 bases at J, with 7 bases between the two ends. Germline V lookup: CDR1 DFQATT, CDR2 SNEGSKA (reference sequence). The CDR3 spans 10 residues. CDR3: CSPGDNEQFF. In DNA form, the CDR3 reads TGCAGTCCGGGGGACAATGAGCAGTTCTTC.

At least ten counts were recorded for this clonotype. CDR3 coding DNA: TGTGCCAGCTCCACTAGCGACCAATTCAATGAGCAGTTCTTC. Its translation is CASSTSDQFNEQFF. The V and J genes are TRBV12-3 or TRBV12-4 and TRBJ2-1; TRBD2 agrees at 7 bases. With 8 bases clipped from V and 6 bases from J, the junction kept 10 bases outside the gene matches. This CDR3 is built from 14 residues.